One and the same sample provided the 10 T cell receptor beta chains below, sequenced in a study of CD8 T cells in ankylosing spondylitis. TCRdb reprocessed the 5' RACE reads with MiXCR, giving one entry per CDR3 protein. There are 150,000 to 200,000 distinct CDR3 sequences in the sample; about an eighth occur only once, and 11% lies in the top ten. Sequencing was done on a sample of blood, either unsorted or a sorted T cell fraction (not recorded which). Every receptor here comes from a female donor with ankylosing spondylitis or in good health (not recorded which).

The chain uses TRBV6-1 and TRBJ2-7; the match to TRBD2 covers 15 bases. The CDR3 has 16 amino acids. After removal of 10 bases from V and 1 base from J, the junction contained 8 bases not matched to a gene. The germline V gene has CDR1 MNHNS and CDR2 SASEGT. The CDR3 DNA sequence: TGTGCCAACAGGGGACTAGCGGGAGGTAGTTCCTACGAGCAGTACTTC. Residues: CANRGLAGGSSYEQYF.

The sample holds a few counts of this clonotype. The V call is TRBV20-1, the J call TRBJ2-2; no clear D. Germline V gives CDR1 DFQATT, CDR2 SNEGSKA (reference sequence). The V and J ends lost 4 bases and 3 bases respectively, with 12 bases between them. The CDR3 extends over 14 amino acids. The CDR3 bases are TGCAGTGCTAAACCCGGGTACGACACCGGGGAGCTGTTTTTT. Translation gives CSAKPGYDTGELFF.

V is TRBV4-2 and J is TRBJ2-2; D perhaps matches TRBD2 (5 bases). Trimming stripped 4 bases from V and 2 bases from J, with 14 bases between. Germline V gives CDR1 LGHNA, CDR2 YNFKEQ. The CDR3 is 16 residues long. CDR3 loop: CASSPPQRRNTGELFF. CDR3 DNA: TGTGCCAGCAGCCCACCGCAGCGGAGAAACACCGGGGAGCTGTTTTTT.

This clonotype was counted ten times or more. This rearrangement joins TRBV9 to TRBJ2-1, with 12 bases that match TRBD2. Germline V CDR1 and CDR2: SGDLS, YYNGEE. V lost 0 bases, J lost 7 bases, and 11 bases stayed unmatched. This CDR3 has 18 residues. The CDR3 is CASSVAGLAGLLGNEQFF. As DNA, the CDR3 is TGTGCCAGCAGCGTAGCTGGACTAGCGGGATTGCTCGGGAATGAGCAGTTCTTC.

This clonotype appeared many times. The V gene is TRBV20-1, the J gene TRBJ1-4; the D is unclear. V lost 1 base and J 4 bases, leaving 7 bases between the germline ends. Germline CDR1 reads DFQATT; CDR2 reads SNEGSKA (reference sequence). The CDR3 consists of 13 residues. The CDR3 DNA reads TGCAGTGCTAGAGCAGTGGGTAATGAAAAACTGTTTTTT. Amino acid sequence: CSARAVGNEKLFF.

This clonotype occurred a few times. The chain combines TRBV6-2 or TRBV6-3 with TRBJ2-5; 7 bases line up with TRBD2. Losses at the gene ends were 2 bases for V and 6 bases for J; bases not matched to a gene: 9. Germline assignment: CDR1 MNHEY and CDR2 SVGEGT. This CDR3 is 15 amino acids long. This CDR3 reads CASSYPGSGEKTQYF. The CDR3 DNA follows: TGTGCCAGCAGTTACCCTGGGAGCGGGGAGAAGACCCAGTACTTC.

The CDR3 sequence is CAITRDRETEAFF. For the CDR3, the DNA is TGTGCCATCACTAGGGACAGAGAAACGGAAGCTTTCTTT. The gene calls are TRBV10-3 and TRBJ1-1; 7 positions agree with TRBD1. The CDR3 totals 13 residues. Germline V gene sequence: CDR1 ENHRY, CDR2 SYGVKD. V was clipped by 7 bases and J by 8 bases; unmatched bases: 10.

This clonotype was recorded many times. CDR3 in amino acids: CSAPPGNTEAFF. As DNA, the CDR3 is TGCAGTGCTCCTCCGGGTAACACTGAAGCTTTCTTT. The chain has TRBV20-1 and TRBJ1-1, with unresolved D. The V gene's germline CDR1 is DFQATT and CDR2 SNEGSKA (reference sequence). CDR3 length: 12 residues. V was trimmed by 5 bases and J by 2 bases, leaving 9 bases between them.

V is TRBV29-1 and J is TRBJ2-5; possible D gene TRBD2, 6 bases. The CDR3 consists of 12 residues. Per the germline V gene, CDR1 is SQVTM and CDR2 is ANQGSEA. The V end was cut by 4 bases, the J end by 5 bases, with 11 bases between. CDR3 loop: CSVGQAGETQYF. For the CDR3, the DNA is TGCAGCGTTGGTCAGGCGGGGGAGACCCAGTACTTC.

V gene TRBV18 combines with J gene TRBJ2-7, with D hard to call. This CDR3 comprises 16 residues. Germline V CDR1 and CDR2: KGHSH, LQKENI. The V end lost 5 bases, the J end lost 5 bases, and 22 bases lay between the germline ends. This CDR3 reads CASSKGRIGPLDEQYF. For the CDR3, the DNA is TGTGCCAGCTCAAAGGGCCGAATAGGTCCCCTCGACGAGCAGTACTTC.